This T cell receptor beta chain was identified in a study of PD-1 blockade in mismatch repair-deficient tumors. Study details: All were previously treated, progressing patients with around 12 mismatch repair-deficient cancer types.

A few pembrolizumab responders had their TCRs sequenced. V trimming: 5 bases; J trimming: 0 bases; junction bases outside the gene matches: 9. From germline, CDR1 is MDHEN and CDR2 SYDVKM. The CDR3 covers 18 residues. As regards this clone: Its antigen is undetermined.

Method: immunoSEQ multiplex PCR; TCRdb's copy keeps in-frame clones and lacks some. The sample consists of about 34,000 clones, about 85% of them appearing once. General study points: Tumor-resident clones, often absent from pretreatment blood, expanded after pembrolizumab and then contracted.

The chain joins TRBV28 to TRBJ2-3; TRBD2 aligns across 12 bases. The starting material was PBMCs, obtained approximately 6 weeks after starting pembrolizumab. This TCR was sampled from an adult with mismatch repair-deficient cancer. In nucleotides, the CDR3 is TGTGCCAGCAGTCCGTATTTGGGGACTAGCGGGAGCACAGATACGCAGTATTTT. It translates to CASSPYLGTSGSTDTQYF. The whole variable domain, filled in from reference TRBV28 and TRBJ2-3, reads DVKVTQSSRYLVKRTGEKVFLECVQDMDHENMFWYRQDPGLGLRLIYFSYDVKMKEKGDIPEGYSVSREKKERFSLILESASTNQTSMYLCASSPYLGTSGSTDTQYFGPGTRLTVL.